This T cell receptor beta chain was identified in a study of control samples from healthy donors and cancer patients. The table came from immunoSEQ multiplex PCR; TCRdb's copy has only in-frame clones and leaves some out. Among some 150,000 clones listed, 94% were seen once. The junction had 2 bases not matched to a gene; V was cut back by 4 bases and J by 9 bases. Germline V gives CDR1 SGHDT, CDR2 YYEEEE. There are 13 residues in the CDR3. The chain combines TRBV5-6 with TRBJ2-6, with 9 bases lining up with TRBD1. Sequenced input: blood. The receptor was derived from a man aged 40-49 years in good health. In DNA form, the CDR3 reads TGTGCCAGCAGCGGGACAGGGATCAACGTCCTGACTTTC. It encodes CASSGTGINVLTF.